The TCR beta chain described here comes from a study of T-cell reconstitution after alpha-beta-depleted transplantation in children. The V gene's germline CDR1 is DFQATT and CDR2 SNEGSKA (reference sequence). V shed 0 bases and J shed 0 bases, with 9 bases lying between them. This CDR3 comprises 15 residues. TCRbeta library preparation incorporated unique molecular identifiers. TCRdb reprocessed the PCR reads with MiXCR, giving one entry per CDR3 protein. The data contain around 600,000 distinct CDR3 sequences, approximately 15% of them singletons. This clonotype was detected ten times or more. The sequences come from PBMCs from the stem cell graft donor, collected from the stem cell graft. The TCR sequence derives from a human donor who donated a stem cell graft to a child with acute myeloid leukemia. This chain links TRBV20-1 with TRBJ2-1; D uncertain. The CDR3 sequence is CSARDPVVSYNEQFF. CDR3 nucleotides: TGCAGTGCTAGAGATCCGGTGGTCTCCTACAATGAGCAGTTCTTC.